What follows are 19 T cell receptor beta chains derived from one specimen sequenced in a study of CD8+ T cells in alopecia areata. This sample's treatment: oral pan-JAK inhibitor, 5-10 mg twice daily. Sequencing templates came from extracted RNA that was reverse transcribed into cDNA. TCRdb's copy holds only in-frame clones and misses some; the assay was immunoSEQ multiplex PCR. This table has over 85,000 clones, about 64% appearing once. Sequences were derived from CD8+ T cells sorted from blood, sampled at week 4, from a patient treated with tofacitinib. These receptors were obtained from a human donor with alopecia areata.

Remarks on this clone: One junction end disagrees with the germline gene, perhaps due to a read error. The V gene is TRBV5-6, the J gene TRBJ2-6; 7 bases agree with TRBD1. The germline V gene encodes CDR1 SGHDT and CDR2 YYEEEE. The CDR3 totals 17 residues. CDR3 sequence: CASSKTGQFSGANVLTF. In DNA, the CDR3 is TGTGCCAGCAGCAAAACGGGACAGTTCTCTGGGGCCAACGTCCTAACTTTC.

The V gene is TRBV5-1, the J gene TRBJ1-2; 8 bases map to TRBD1. The length of the CDR3 is 17 residues. The germline V gene encodes CDR1 SGHRS and CDR2 YFSETQ. Trimming at V came to 0 bases and at J to 0 bases, leaving 7 bases not matched to a gene. The CDR3 reads CASSLDAGGTANYGYTF. The CDR3 DNA follows: TGCGCCAGCAGCTTGGACGCAGGGGGCACAGCTAACTATGGCTACACCTTC.

The chain is built from TRBV7-9 and TRBJ2-2; no definite D call. CDR1 and CDR2 from the germline V gene are SEHNR and FQNEAQ (reference sequence). This CDR3 region has 13 residues. Trimming left V 7 bases short and J 1 base short, with 7 bases between. The CDR3 sequence: CASTPGNTGELFF. The CDR3 nucleotides are TGTGCCAGCACTCCAGGGAACACCGGGGAGCTGTTTTTT.

The chain couples TRBV13 to TRBJ2-1; 7 positions match TRBD1. Germline CDR1 reads PRHDT; CDR2 reads FYEKMQ (reference sequence). The CDR3 has 14 amino acids. The V and J ends lost 5 bases and 5 bases, in that order; junction bases with no gene match: 6. Written as DNA, the CDR3 is TGTGCCAGCAGCGTGACAGGGCGGAACAATGAGCAGTTCTTC. It yields the protein CASSVTGRNNEQFF.

The chain joins TRBV25-1 to TRBJ2-5, with 7 nucleotides matching TRBD2. The CDR3 consists of 15 residues. The J segment lost 1 base and the V segment lost 4 bases, leaving 6 bases of the junction unmatched. Germline assignment: CDR1 MGHDK and CDR2 SYGVNS. The CDR3 loop is CASSGGSGFQETQYF. CDR3 in DNA: TGTGCCAGCAGTGGTGGTAGCGGGTTCCAAGAGACCCAGTACTTC. Complete variable domain (other parts from reference TRBV25-1 and TRBJ2-5): EADIYQTPRYLVIGTGKKITLECSQTMGHDKMYWYQQDPGMELHLIHYSYGVNSTEKGDLSSESTVSRIRTEHFPLTLESARPSHTSQYLCASSGGSGFQETQYFGPGTRLLVL.

The chain carries TRBV4-1 and TRBJ2-5; weak D call: TRBD1 (6 bases). Looked up from germline, CDR1 is MGHRA and CDR2 is YSYEKL. Trimming pared 4 bases from V and 5 bases from J, leaving 14 bases between. This CDR3 is built from 14 residues. CDR3 in DNA: TGCGCCAGCAGCCCGCACTACAGGGAGGAGACCCAGTACTTC. Protein: CASSPHYREETQYF.

The chain is built from TRBV6-6 and TRBJ2-3, with 10 bases lining up with TRBD2. The length of the CDR3 is 16 residues. Germline V CDR1 and CDR2: MNHNY, SVGAGI (reference sequence). The V and J ends lost 7 bases and 0 bases, in that order; junction bases with no gene match: 7. CDR3 in DNA: TGTGCCAGCACCAGTCTAGCGGGGGTTAGCACAGATACGCAGTATTTT. Its translation: CASTSLAGVSTDTQYF.

V is TRBV9 and J is TRBJ2-3; no clear D gene. CDR1 and CDR2 from the germline V gene are SGDLS and YYNGEE. V was cut by 0 bases and J by 0 bases, with 5 bases left in between. The CDR3 has 14 residues. CDR3 loop: CASSVEKSTDTQYF. CDR3 in DNA: TGTGCCAGCAGCGTAGAGAAGAGCACAGATACGCAGTATTTT.

This chain links TRBV25-1 with TRBJ2-5; no reliable D call. V was trimmed by 4 bases and J by 1 base, leaving 13 bases between them. Germline lookup yields CDR1 MGHDK and CDR2 SYGVNS. The CDR3 spans 15 residues. CDR3 sequence: CASSGRHELQETQYF. DNA of the CDR3: TGTGCCAGCAGTGGCCGACATGAACTCCAAGAGACCCAGTACTTC.

V usage is TRBV28 and J usage is TRBJ2-7; 9 bases fit TRBD1. Looked up from germline, CDR1 is MDHEN and CDR2 is SYDVKM. This CDR3 spans 15 amino acids. With V trimmed by 3 bases and J by 6 bases, 9 bases remained unmatched. The CDR3 loop reads CASSFRWTGVREQYF. The DNA for the CDR3 is TGTGCCAGCAGTTTTCGGTGGACAGGGGTGCGCGAGCAGTACTTC.

About this clone: A read error may account for a junction end that differs from germline. This chain links TRBV30 with TRBJ1-2; 9 bases map to TRBD1. Germline V gene sequence: CDR1 GTSNPN, CDR2 SVGIG (reference sequence). The CDR3 is made up of 11 amino acids. In DNA, the CDR3 is TGTGCCTGGAGCACTACAGGGGGCTCCACCTTC. It translates to CAWSTTGGSTF.

The rearrangement uses TRBV27 and TRBJ1-5, with D perhaps TRBD1 (6 bases). Germline-derived CDR1 and CDR2 are MNHEY and SMNVEV (reference sequence). V dropped 6 bases and J dropped 0 bases, with 9 bases sitting between them. This CDR3 has 14 residues. The CDR3, as DNA: TGTGCCAGCAGGGACAGCAATAGCAATCAGCCCCAGCATTTT. Amino acids: CASRDSNSNQPQHF.

The chain recombines TRBV6-5 with TRBJ2-5; TRBD1 aligns across 7 bases. Near its end, the DNA agrees better with TRBJ2-7, so the J call may be wrong. CDR1 is MNHEY, CDR2 SVGAGI, per germline. The CDR3 contains 15 residues. The CDR3 here is CASSRDREYSYEQYF. CDR3 in DNA: TGTGCCAGCAGCAGAGACAGGGAGTACTCCTACGAGCAGTACTTC.

This clone was seen a handful of times. The rearrangement joins TRBV4-1 to TRBJ1-1; 7 bases are a match to TRBD1. In germline, CDR1 is MGHRA, CDR2 YSYEKL. This CDR3 spans 17 amino acids. Trimming at V came to 4 bases and at J to 7 bases, leaving 18 bases not matched to a gene. CDR3 residues: CASSLFTKFKGALEAFF. Written as DNA, the CDR3 is TGCGCCAGCAGCCTGTTTACCAAATTCAAGGGGGCTCTTGAAGCTTTCTTT.

The genes are TRBV11-2 and TRBJ1-2; D call uncertain. V was clipped by 1 base and J by 4 bases, with 4 bases between them. This CDR3 has 12 amino acids. CDR1 SGHAT and CDR2 FQNNGV come from the germline V gene. The CDR3 bases are TGTGCCAGCAGCTTAGGGGTCTATGGCTACACCTTC. Protein product: CASSLGVYGYTF.

The chain carries TRBV23-1 and TRBJ1-5; D not certain. TRBV23-1 is an ORF, and what it does is uncertain. This CDR3 is built from 17 residues. Trimming took off 2 bases at V and 0 bases at J, with 14 bases between the two ends. The CDR3: CASSQKRREYSNQPQHF. The CDR3 DNA is TGCGCCAGCAGTCAAAAGAGACGGGAGTATAGCAATCAGCCCCAGCATTTT.

This clone was seen just once. The chain combines TRBV7-9 with TRBJ2-7; 7 nucleotides line up with TRBD1. V lost 5 bases, J lost 0 bases, and 10 bases stayed unmatched. The germline V gene encodes CDR1 SEHNR and CDR2 FQNEAQ (reference sequence). The CDR3 runs to 16 residues. Here the CDR3 DNA reads TGTGCCAGCAGCCAGAACAGGGGCGCCAGCTCCTACGAGCAGTACTTC. It specifies CASSQNRGASSYEQYF.

The chain combines TRBV7-2 with TRBJ1-1; D uncertain. The CDR3 has 11 residues. V was shortened by 6 bases and J by 5 bases, with 7 bases between the two germline ends. Germline V gene lookup returns CDR1 SGHTA and CDR2 FQGNSA. The CDR3 sequence: CASRFSTEAFF. The CDR3 bases are TGTGCCAGCAGATTTTCAACTGAAGCTTTCTTT.

The chain carries TRBV5-1 and TRBJ1-5; D is perhaps TRBD1 (6 bases). V lost 4 bases and J lost 4, with 15 bases in between. There are 15 residues in the CDR3. The germline gives CDR1 SGHRS, CDR2 YFSETQ. This CDR3 is CASSTGDTPNQPQHF. CDR3 bases: TGCGCCAGCAGCACGGGGGACACCCCGAATCAGCCCCAGCATTTT.